The 27 T cell receptor beta chains presented below share a single source sample, sequenced in a study of T cells in women clearing cervical HPV infection. The protocol was immunoSEQ multiplex PCR, while the TCRdb copy is restricted to in-frame clones and leaves out a portion. The table lists around 46,000 clones, with 35% in the top ten. The specimen sequenced was blood buffy coat. These receptors were taken from a woman aged 18 to 75 with a cervical HPV16 infection that either progressed to CIN3+ or cleared (not recorded which).

CDR3 loop: CSARQGRGKETQYF. Partial CDR3 DNA: TGCAGCGCACGACAGGGGCGGGGAAAAGAGACC. This chain links TRBV29-1 with TRBJ2-5; TRBD1 matches at 8 bases. The read comes to an end 3 residues before the CDR3 does, leaving the germline J gene to fill in the end. Germline V gene data show CDR1 as SQVTM and CDR2 as ANQGSEA. This CDR3 comprises 14 residues. V dropped 7 bases and J dropped 3; count of bases not matched to a gene: 10.

With regard to this clone: The read comes to an end 3 residues before the CDR3 does, leaving the germline J gene to fill in the end. The chain has TRBV18 and TRBJ1-6; 7 bases agree with TRBD1. Germline-derived CDR1 and CDR2 are KGHSH and LQKENI. Unmatched junction bases numbered 1, after V lost 3 bases and J lost 5 bases. The CDR3 covers 14 residues. CDR3 DNA, as far as it was read: TGTGCCAGCTCACCGGGACAGAATAATTCACCC. Amino acids: CASSPGQNNSP. In full, the CDR3 is CASSPGQNNSPLHF.

Concerning this clone: The CDR3 end is not reached by the read, which stops 3 residues before it; the germline J gene fills it in. The chain carries TRBV19 and TRBJ1-5; D gene unclear. The CDR3 is made up of 16 amino acids. Trimming took off 7 bases at V and 3 bases at J, with 19 bases between the two ends. The V gene's germline CDR1 is LNHDA and CDR2 SQIVND (reference sequence). The covered CDR3 bases are TGTGCCAGTACCTCAACTAATTATATCAACAATCAGCCC. Translating gives CASTSTNYINNQP. The entire CDR3 protein reads CASTSTNYINNQPQHF.

On this clone itself: The DNA ends 3 residues before the CDR3 does, and the rest of the CDR3 is filled in from the germline J gene. J is TRBJ1-5 and V is TRBV10-3; D is undetermined. This CDR3 has 13 amino acids. V was clipped by 3 bases and J by 4 bases, with 7 bases between them. The germline V gene encodes CDR1 ENHRY and CDR2 SYGVKD. The sequenced part of the CDR3 DNA is TGTGCCATCAGTGACAGAGTTAATCAGCCC. It is translated as CAISDRVNQP. The whole CDR3 protein reads CAISDRVNQPQHF.

Details on this clone: Read coverage stops 3 residues before the CDR3 terminus; the germline J gene supplies the remainder. The chain employs TRBV18 and TRBJ1-2; tentative D call: TRBD1 (5 bases). The CDR3 loop spans 13 amino acids. Germline V gene sequence: CDR1 KGHSH, CDR2 LQKENI. V lost 3 bases, J lost 4 bases, and 9 bases lay in between. The CDR3 loop is CASSPTGGYGYTF. The CDR3 bases that were read are TGTGCCAGCTCACCTACAGGTGGCTATGGC.

The CDR3 loop reads CASKGEGPLSPLHF. Partial CDR3 DNA: TGTGCCAGTAAGGGGGAGGGACCATTGTCACCC. The rearrangement joins TRBV19 to TRBJ1-6; possibly TRBD1 for D (6 bases). The read ends 3 residues early relative to the CDR3; the germline J gene fills the gap. The CDR3 loop spans 14 amino acids. From germline, CDR1 is LNHDA and CDR2 SQIVND (reference sequence). V lost 7 bases, J lost 10 bases, and 17 bases lay in between.

About this clone: The missing CDR3 end, 3 residues past where the read stops, is filled in from the germline J gene. The rearrangement links TRBV7-2 to TRBJ2-1, with D possibly TRBD1 on 6 matching bases. This CDR3 is built from 15 residues. The V end lost 0 bases, the J end lost 8 bases, and 14 bases lay between the germline ends. The germline gives CDR1 SGHTA, CDR2 FQGNSA. The CDR3 bases that were read are TGTGCCAGCAGCTTAGCCAGGGGATCGTGGTATGAG. This gives the protein CASSLARGSWYE. The whole CDR3 protein reads CASSLARGSWYEQFF.

With respect to this clone: Sequencing ends 3 residues short of the CDR3 end; the germline J gene provides the rest. The chain links TRBV20-1 to TRBJ1-2; 10 nucleotides align to TRBD1. V was clipped by 5 bases and J by 7 bases; unmatched bases: 4. The CDR3 runs 12 residues. Germline V gives CDR1 DFQATT, CDR2 SNEGSKA (reference sequence). The CDR3 DNA, read in part, is TGCAGTGCTGACAGGGGGCAAAGTGGC. This translates into CSADRGQSG. The entire CDR3 sequence reads CSADRGQSGYTF.

As for this clone: The read ends 3 residues shy of where the CDR3 ends; the end is completed using the germline J gene. This chain connects TRBV6-1 to TRBJ2-7; a possible D gene is TRBD2 (7 bases). This CDR3 contains 14 residues. The V end lost 3 bases, the J end lost 3 bases, and 12 bases lay between the germline ends. The germline V gene encodes CDR1 MNHNS and CDR2 SASEGT. The CDR3: CASSEGGPSYEQYF. CDR3 DNA (partial): TGTGCCAGCAGTGAGGGGGGGCCCAGCTACGAG.

Remarks on this clone: Read coverage stops 3 residues before the CDR3 terminus; the germline J gene supplies the remainder. The chain joins TRBV7-3 to TRBJ1-2; D uncertain. Trimming took off 0 bases at V and 4 bases at J, with 9 bases between the two ends. Germline CDR1 is SGHTA and CDR2 is FQGTGA. This CDR3 is built from 14 residues. This chain's CDR3 is CASSLTVSGYGYTF. The sequenced CDR3 bases are TGTGCCAGCAGCTTAACGGTCAGTGGCTATGGC.

For this clone: Read coverage stops 3 residues before the CDR3 terminus; the germline J gene supplies the remainder. The chain joins TRBV5-6 to TRBJ2-7; 8 positions match TRBD1. CDR1 is SGHDT and CDR2 is YYEEEE in the germline V gene. V gave up 4 bases and J gave up 3 bases; unmatched junction bases: 3. This CDR3 is 13 amino acids long. The CDR3 bases that were read are TGTGCCAGCAGCCCGGACAGGGTCTACGAG. As protein: CASSPDRVYE. The whole CDR3 sequence reads CASSPDRVYEQYF.

As to this clone: The read comes to an end 3 residues before the CDR3 does, leaving the germline J gene to fill in the end. The V gene is TRBV18, the J gene TRBJ1-2; no reliable D call. CDR3 length equals 12 residues. Germline V gene sequence: CDR1 KGHSH, CDR2 LQKENI. The sequenced CDR3 bases are TGTGCCAGCTCACCTCGAAACTACGAC. This encodes CASSPRNYD. The complete CDR3 sequence is CASSPRNYDYTF.

In the case of this clone: Read data end 3 residues before the CDR3 end; the end is taken from the germline J gene. The V and J genes are TRBV19 and TRBJ2-2, with D maybe TRBD2 (6 bases). With 0 bases removed from V and 3 bases from J, the gap between germline ends came to 11 bases. The CDR3 runs 16 residues. From germline, CDR1 is LNHDA and CDR2 SQIVND (reference sequence). Partial CDR3 DNA: TGTGCCAGTAGTATAGATCTCGGGGGACACACCGGGGAG. Translating gives CASSIDLGGHTGE. The whole CDR3 protein reads CASSIDLGGHTGELFF.

Concerning this clone itself: From the germline J gene comes the end of the CDR3, since the read stops 3 residues before it. This chain joins TRBV2 and TRBJ2-1; TRBD2 agrees at 15 bases. The CDR3 length is 13 residues. Looked up from germline, CDR1 is SNHLY and CDR2 is FYNNEI. J was trimmed by 7 bases and V by 9 bases; bases with no gene match: 1. CDR3 region: CARGTSGRNEQFF. CDR3 bases read: TGTGCCAGAGGGACTAGCGGGAGGAATGAG. Drawing the rest from reference TRBV2 and TRBJ2-1, the complete variable domain is EPEVTQTPSHQVTQMGQEVILRCVPISNHLYFYWYRQILGQKVEFLVSFYNNEISEKSEIFDDQFSVERPDGSNFTLKIRSTKLEDSAMYFCARGTSGRNEQFFGPGTRLTVL.

For this clone: The read stops 3 residues short of the end of the CDR3; the missing end is completed from the germline J gene. The chain combines TRBV19 with TRBJ2-3; 8 positions match TRBD1. With 8 bases clipped from V and 3 bases from J, the junction kept 4 bases outside the gene matches. The CDR3 runs 13 residues. From germline, CDR1 is LNHDA and CDR2 SQIVND (reference sequence). Partial CDR3 DNA: TGTGCCAGTTTGGACAGGGAGACAGATACG. It translates to CASLDRETDT. The CDR3 in its entirety is CASLDRETDTQYF.

Notes on this clone: The sequence runs out 3 residues before the end of the CDR3; the remainder is reconstructed from the germline J gene. The chain recombines TRBV19 with TRBJ2-3; the D is unclear. Germline loops: CDR1 LNHDA, CDR2 SQIVND (reference sequence). The V end was cut by 3 bases, the J end by 0 bases, with 7 bases between. The CDR3 totals 14 residues. This CDR3 reads CASSMAVSTDTQYF. The CDR3 DNA, read in part, is TGTGCCAGTAGTATGGCCGTTAGCACAGATACG.

About this clone: The read halts 3 residues ahead of the CDR3 end, with the missing end drawn from the germline J gene. The V and J genes are TRBV18 and TRBJ2-3; TRBD1 might be the D (5 bases). The CDR3 has 14 amino acids. Germline V gives CDR1 KGHSH, CDR2 LQKENI. CDR3 DNA (partial): TGTGCCAGCTCACCAGGGGTAACAGGTCAGCCG. Its protein is CASSPGVTGQP. From start to end, the CDR3 is CASSPGVTGQPQYF.

As to this clone: The read halts 3 residues ahead of the CDR3 end, with the missing end drawn from the germline J gene. The chain links TRBV20-1 to TRBJ2-7, with D unresolved. The CDR3 is 10 residues long. Trimming left V 3 bases short and J 4 bases short, with 4 bases between. The germline V gene has CDR1 DFQATT and CDR2 SNEGSKA (reference sequence). CDR3 DNA (partial): TGCAGTGCTAGGAGGTACGAG. Residues: CSARRYE. The full-length CDR3 reads as CSARRYEQYF.

The CDR3 bases that were read are TGTGCCAGCAGCTCCTACAGGTACACCGGGGAG. Translation: CASSSYRYTGE. The complete CDR3 sequence is CASSSYRYTGELFF. The chain recombines TRBV7-2 with TRBJ2-2; weak D call: TRBD1 (5 bases). The read ends 3 residues early relative to the CDR3; the germline J gene fills the gap. Trimming removed 4 bases from V and 3 bases from J, with 9 bases in between. Germline-derived CDR1 and CDR2 are SGHTA and FQGNSA. There are 14 residues in the CDR3.

With regard to this clone: The CDR3 extends 3 residues past the end of the read, so its final part is completed from the germline J gene. V is TRBV29-1 and J is TRBJ2-4, with a weak D call TRBD1 (5 bases). Germline lookup yields CDR1 SQVTM and CDR2 ANQGSEA. This CDR3 comprises 13 residues. CDR3 DNA (partial): TGCAGCGTTCGGGCAGGGTTTAACTATGGT. Translated, it gives CSVRAGFNYG. The whole CDR3 sequence is CSVRAGFNYGQYF.

As regards this clone: Read sequence stops 3 residues before the CDR3 end, and the germline J gene provides the missing end. The chain joins TRBV19 to TRBJ2-1, with a tentative D call TRBD2 (6 bases). The CDR3 is made up of 17 amino acids. Trimming cost V 1 base and J 5 bases, with 18 bases left between them. Germline V gene lookup returns CDR1 LNHDA and CDR2 SQIVND (reference sequence). CDR3 sequence: CASSIVWGLMEDNEQFF. The part of the CDR3 DNA that was read is TGTGCCAGTAGTATAGTATGGGGACTGATGGAGGACAATGAG.

About this clone itself: The read ends 3 residues before the CDR3 terminus; that terminus is restored from the germline J gene. The chain couples TRBV20-1 to TRBJ2-5; D perhaps matches TRBD2 (5 bases). Germline V lookup: CDR1 DFQATT, CDR2 SNEGSKA (reference sequence). The CDR3 consists of 14 residues. V gave up 5 bases and J gave up 2 bases, with 15 bases separating them. CDR3 DNA, as far as it was read: TGCAGTGCTCCCAAGTCGGGGTCTCAAGAGACC. It codes for CSAPKSGSQET. The whole CDR3 region reads CSAPKSGSQETQYF.

Comments on this clone: The read stops 3 residues short of the end of the CDR3; the missing end is completed from the germline J gene. The V call is TRBV20-1, the J call TRBJ2-1; the D gene is possibly TRBD1 (6 bases). The CDR3 runs 14 residues. Trimming took off 3 bases at V and 4 bases at J, with 13 bases between the two ends. CDR1 DFQATT and CDR2 SNEGSKA come from the germline V gene (reference sequence). CDR3 bases read: TGCAGTGCTAGGCCCCGACAGGTTTACAATGAG. This encodes CSARPRQVYNE. The entire CDR3 protein reads CSARPRQVYNEQFF.

Worth noting for this clone: The read gets to within 3 residues of the CDR3 end, and the germline J gene fills in the rest. V is TRBV30 and J is TRBJ2-2; TRBD1 matches 9 bases. Germline CDR1 and CDR2: GTSNPN and SVGIG (reference sequence). The CDR3 has 15 residues. Partial CDR3 DNA: TGTGCCTGGAGCCAGCGGACAGGGGCTAATGAAAAG. As protein: CAWSQRTGANEK. The full CDR3 is CAWSQRTGANEKLFF.

Turning to this clone: Coverage ceases 3 residues before the CDR3 finishes, and the germline J gene fills in the end. The chain employs TRBV5-1 and TRBJ2-1; TRBD2 aligns across 8 bases. The ends lost 4 bases at V and 1 base at J; junction bases unmatched: 10. The CDR3 length is 17 residues. The germline V gene has CDR1 SGHRS and CDR2 YFSETQ. The CDR3 spells CASSGPGTSRSYNEQFF. The sequenced CDR3 bases are TGCGCCAGCAGCGGTCCCGGGACTAGTCGGTCCTACAATGAG.

On this clone itself: With the read ending 3 residues before the CDR3 end, the germline J gene is used to fill in that end. The V gene is TRBV7-9, the J gene TRBJ1-3; 7 bases line up with TRBD1. Unmatched junction bases numbered 4, after V lost 1 base and J lost 4 bases. This CDR3 is 15 amino acids long. From germline, CDR1 is SEHNR and CDR2 FQNEAQ (reference sequence). The CDR3 region is CASSLVTGIGNTIYF. The part of the CDR3 DNA that was read is TGTGCCAGCAGCTTAGTGACAGGGATCGGAAACACC.

In the case of this clone: The CDR3 end falls 3 residues outside the read, so it is completed with the germline J gene. The V and J genes are TRBV2 and TRBJ2-7, with TRBD1 identical over 11 bases. Per germline, CDR1 SNHLY and CDR2 FYNNEI. Unmatched junction bases numbered 7, after V lost 7 bases and J lost 2 bases. The length of the CDR3 is 15 residues. The CDR3 loop is CASTRTGGIPYEQYF. CDR3 DNA (partial): TGTGCCAGCACCAGGACAGGGGGCATACCCTACGAG.